This T cell receptor beta chain was documented in a study of regulatory T cells in long-lasting Graves disease. This sample's time point: newly diagnosed GD, antithyroid drugs for less than 3 months. PBMC-extracted RNA yielded the TCR library. In building TCR beta libraries, iRepertoire HTBI primers were used together with Arm-PCR of CDR3 regions. TCRdb re-derived calls from the multiplex PCR reads in MiXCR, one entry per CDR3 protein. This table has under 250,000 distinct CDR3 sequences, 20% to 25% appearing once. Germline V gene lookup returns CDR1 SGHAT and CDR2 FQNNGV. There are 14 residues in the CDR3. V was clipped by 7 bases and J by 2 bases; unmatched bases: 4.

The chain has TRBV11-2 and TRBJ2-7; 11 bases map to TRBD2. This TCR came from a female donor with Graves disease. Specimen: peripheral blood mononuclear cells (PBMCs), collected at new diagnosis, from a patient treated with antithyroid drugs. CDR3 DNA: TGTGCCAGCACCGGGACTAGCGGTACCTACGAGCAGTACTTC. Translating it yields CASTGTSGTYEQYF. The full variable domain, with the rest looked up from reference TRBV11-2 and TRBJ2-7, is EAGVAQSPRYKIIEKRQSVAFWCNPISGHATLYWYQQILGQGPKLLIQFQNNGVVDDSQLPKDRFSAERLKGVDSTLKIQPAKLEDSAVYLCASTGTSGTYEQYFGPGTRLTVT.